In its sample, the clone carrying this T cell receptor beta chain was seen many times. Time point denoted: blood at routine non-recurrence follow-up after resection. The sample comes from a study of spatial heterogeneity in lung cancer. Via MiXCR, TCRdb re-called the 5' RACE reads, giving one row per CDR3 protein. The table lists 39,000 or so distinct CDR3 sequences, 10% of them singletons. Germline V lookup: CDR1 DFQATT, CDR2 SNEGSKA (reference sequence). CDR3 length: 13 residues. V was shortened by 3 bases and J by 7 bases, with 13 bases between the two germline ends. The rearrangement uses TRBV20-1 and TRBJ2-1; D is undetermined. This TCR derives from a female donor with early-stage non-small cell lung cancer. Sequencing used PBMCs, obtained at follow-up. CDR3 protein: CSASSRFTNEQFF. The DNA of the CDR3 is TGCAGTGCTAGTTCCAGATTTACAAATGAGCAGTTCTTC.